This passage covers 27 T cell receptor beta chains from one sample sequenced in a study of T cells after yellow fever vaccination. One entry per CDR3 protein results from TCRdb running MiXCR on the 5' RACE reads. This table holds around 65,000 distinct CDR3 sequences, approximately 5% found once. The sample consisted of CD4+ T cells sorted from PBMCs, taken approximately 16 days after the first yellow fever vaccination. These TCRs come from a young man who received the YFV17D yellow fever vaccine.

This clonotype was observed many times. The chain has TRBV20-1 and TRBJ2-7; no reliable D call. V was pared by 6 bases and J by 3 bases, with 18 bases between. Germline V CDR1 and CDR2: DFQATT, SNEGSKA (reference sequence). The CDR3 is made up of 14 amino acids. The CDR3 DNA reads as TGCAGTGCCACGCGTCCCGACCGGCGCTACGAGCAGTACGTC. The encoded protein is CSATRPDRRYEQYV.

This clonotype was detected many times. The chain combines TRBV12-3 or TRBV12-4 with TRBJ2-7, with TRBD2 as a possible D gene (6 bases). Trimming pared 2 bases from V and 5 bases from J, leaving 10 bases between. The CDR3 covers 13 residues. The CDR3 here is CASSLQRRDEQYF. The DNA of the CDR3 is TGTGCCAGCAGTTTACAGCGGAGGGACGAGCAGTACTTC.

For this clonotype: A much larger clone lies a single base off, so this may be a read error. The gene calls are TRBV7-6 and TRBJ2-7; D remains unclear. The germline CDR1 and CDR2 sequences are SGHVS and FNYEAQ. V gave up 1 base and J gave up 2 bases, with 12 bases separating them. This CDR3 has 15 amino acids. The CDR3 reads CASSLGSAIPYEQYF. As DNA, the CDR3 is TGTGCCAGCAGCTTAGGCTCTGCGATCCCCTACGAGCAGTACTTC.

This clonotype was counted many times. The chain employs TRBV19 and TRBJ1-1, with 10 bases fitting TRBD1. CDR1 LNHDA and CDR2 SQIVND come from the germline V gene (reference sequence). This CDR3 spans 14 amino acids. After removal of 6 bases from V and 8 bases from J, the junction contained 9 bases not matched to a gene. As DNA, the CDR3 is TGTGCCAGTAGCAGACAGGGGGCGAGCTCCGAAGCTTTCTTT. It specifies CASSRQGASSEAFF.

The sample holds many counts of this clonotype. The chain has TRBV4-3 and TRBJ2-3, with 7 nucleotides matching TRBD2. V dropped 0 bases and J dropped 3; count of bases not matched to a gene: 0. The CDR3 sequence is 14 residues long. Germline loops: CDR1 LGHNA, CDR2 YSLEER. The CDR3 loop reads CASSQEGGTDTQYF. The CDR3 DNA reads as TGCGCCAGCAGCCAAGAGGGGGGGACAGATACGCAGTATTTT.

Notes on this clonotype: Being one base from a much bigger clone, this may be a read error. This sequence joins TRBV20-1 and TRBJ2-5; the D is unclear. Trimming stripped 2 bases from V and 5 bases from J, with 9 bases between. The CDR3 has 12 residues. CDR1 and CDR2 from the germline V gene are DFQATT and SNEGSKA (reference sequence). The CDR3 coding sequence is TGCAGTGCTAGAAAGCGCCACGAGACCCAGTACTTC. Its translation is CSARKRHETQYF.

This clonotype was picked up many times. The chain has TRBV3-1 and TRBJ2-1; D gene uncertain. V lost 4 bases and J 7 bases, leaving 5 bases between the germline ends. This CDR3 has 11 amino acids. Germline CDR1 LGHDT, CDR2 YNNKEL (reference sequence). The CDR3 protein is CASSRGNEQFF. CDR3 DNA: TGTGCCAGCAGCCGGGGAAATGAGCAGTTCTTC.

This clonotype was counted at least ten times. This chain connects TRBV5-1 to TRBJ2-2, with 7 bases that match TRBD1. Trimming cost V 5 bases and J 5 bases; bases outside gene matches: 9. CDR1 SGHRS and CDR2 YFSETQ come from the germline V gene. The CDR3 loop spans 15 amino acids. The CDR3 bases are TGCGCCAGCAGTCTCTGGACAGGCGTAACCGGGGAGCTGTTTTTT. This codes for CASSLWTGVTGELFF.

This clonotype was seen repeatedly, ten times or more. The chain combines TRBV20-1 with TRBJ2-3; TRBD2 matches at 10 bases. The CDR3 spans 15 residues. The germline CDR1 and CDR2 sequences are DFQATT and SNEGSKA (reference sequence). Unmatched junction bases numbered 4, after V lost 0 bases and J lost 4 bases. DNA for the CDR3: TGCAGTGCTAGAGATCGGCTAGCGGGGGCAGATACGCAGTATTTT. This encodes CSARDRLAGADTQYF.

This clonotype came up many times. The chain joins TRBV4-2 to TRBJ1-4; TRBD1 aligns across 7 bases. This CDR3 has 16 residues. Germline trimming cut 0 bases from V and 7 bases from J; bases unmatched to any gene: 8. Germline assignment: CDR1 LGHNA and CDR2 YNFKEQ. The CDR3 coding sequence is TGTGCCAGCAGCCAAGAAGTAGCAGGGGGTGGTGAAAAACTGTTTTTT. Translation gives CASSQEVAGGGEKLFF.

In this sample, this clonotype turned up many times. CDR3 DNA sequence: TGTGCCAGCAGCACCAGGGTGTACGAGCAGTACTTC. Protein sequence: CASSTRVYEQYF. The chain uses TRBV11-2 and TRBJ2-7; weak D call: TRBD1 (5 bases). CDR3 length: 12 amino acids. Germline values: CDR1 SGHAT, CDR2 FQNNGV. Trimming pared 5 bases from V and 4 bases from J, leaving 9 bases between.

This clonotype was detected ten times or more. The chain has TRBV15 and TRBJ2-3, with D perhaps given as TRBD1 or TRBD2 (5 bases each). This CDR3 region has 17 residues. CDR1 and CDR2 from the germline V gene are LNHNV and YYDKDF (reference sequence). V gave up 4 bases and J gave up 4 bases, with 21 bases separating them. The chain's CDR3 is CATSTVTGTVNPDTQYF. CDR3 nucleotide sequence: TGTGCCACCAGCACAGTCACCGGGACGGTAAACCCAGATACGCAGTATTTT.

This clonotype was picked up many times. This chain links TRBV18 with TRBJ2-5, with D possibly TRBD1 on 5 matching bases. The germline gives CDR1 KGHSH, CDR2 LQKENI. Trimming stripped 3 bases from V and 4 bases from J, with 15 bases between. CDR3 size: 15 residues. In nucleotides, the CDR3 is TGTGCCAGCTCACCCCCTGGGATAAGGGGAGAGACCCAGTACTTC. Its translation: CASSPPGIRGETQYF.

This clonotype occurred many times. In DNA form, the CDR3 reads TGTGCGACCAGCCGGGTAGCCAAAAACATTCAGTACTTC. This codes for CATSRVAKNIQYF. The chain carries TRBV30 and TRBJ2-4; D is undetermined. From germline, CDR1 is GTSNPN and CDR2 SVGIG (reference sequence). The CDR3 totals 13 residues.

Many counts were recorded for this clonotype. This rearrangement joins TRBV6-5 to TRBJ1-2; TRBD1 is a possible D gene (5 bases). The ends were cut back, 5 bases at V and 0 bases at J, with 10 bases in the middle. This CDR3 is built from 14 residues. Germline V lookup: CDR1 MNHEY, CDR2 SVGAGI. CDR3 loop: CASSIGDPNYGYTF. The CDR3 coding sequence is TGTGCCAGCAGTATCGGGGACCCTAACTATGGCTACACCTTC.

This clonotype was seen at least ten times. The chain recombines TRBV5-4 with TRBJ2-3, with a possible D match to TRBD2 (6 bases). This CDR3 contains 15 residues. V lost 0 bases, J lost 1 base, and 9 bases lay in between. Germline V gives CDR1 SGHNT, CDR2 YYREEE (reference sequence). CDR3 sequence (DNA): TGTGCCAGCAGCTTGGGACTAGACCGCACAGATACGCAGTATTTT. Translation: CASSLGLDRTDTQYF. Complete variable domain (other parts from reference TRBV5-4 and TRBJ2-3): ETGVTQSPTHLIKTRGQQVTLRCSSQSGHNTVSWYQQALGQGPQFIFQYYREEENGRGNFPPRFSGLQFPNYSSELNVNALELDDSALYLCASSLGLDRTDTQYFGPGTRLTVL.

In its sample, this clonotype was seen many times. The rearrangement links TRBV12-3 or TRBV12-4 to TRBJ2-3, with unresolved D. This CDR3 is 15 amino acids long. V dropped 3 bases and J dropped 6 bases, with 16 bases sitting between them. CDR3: CASSFHSGPGDTQYF. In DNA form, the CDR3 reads TGTGCCAGCAGTTTTCATTCGGGTCCCGGGGATACGCAGTATTTT.

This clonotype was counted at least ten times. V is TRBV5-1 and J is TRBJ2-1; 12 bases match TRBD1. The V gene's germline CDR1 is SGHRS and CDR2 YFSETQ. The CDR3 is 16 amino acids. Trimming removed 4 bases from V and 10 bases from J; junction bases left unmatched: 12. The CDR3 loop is CASSPGSGQGAKEQFF. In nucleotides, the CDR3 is TGCGCCAGCAGCCCCGGGTCGGGACAGGGGGCAAAGGAGCAGTTCTTC.

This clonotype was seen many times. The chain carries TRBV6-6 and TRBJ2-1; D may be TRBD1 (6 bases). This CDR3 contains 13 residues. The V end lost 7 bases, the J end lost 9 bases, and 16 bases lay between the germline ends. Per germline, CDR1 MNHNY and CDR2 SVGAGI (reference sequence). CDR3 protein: CASKEQGFGEQFF. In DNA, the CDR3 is TGTGCCAGCAAAGAACAGGGTTTCGGTGAGCAGTTCTTC.

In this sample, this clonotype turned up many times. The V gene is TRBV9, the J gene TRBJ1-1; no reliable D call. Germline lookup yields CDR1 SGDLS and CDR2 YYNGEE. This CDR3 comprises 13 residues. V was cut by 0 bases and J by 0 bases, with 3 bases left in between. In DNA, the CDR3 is TGTGCCAGCAGCGTAGAAATGAACACTGAAGCTTTCTTT. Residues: CASSVEMNTEAFF. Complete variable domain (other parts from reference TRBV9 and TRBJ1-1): DSGVTQTPKHLITATGQRVTLRCSPRSGDLSVYWYQQSLDQGLQFLIQYYNGEERAKGNILERFSAQQFPDLHSELNLSSLELGDSALYFCASSVEMNTEAFFGQGTRLTVV.

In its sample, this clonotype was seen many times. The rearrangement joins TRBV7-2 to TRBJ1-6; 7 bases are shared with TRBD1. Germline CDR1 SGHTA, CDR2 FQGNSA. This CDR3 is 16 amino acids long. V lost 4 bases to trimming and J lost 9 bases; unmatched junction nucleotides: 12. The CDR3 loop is CASSSPETGKGSPLHF. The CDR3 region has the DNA TGTGCCAGCAGCTCCCCTGAGACAGGGAAAGGTTCACCCCTCCACTTT.

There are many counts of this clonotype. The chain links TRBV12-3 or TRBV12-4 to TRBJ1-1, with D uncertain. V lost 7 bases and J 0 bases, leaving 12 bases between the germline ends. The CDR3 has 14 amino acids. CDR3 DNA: TGTGCCAGCACGCTGAGACGCATGAACACTGAAGCTTTCTTT. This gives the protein CASTLRRMNTEAFF.

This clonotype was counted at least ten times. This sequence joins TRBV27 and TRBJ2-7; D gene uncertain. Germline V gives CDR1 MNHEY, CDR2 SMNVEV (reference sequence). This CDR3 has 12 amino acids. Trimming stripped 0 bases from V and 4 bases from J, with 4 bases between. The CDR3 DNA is TGTGCCAGCAGTTTATCTGGTTACGAGCAGTACTTC. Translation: CASSLSGYEQYF.

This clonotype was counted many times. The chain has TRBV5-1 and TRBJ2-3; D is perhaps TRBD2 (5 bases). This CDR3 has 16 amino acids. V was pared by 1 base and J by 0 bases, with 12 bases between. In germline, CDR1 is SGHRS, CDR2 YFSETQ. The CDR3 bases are TGCGCCAGCAGCTTGAGAGCGGCCGGTAGCACAGATACGCAGTATTTT. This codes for CASSLRAAGSTDTQYF.

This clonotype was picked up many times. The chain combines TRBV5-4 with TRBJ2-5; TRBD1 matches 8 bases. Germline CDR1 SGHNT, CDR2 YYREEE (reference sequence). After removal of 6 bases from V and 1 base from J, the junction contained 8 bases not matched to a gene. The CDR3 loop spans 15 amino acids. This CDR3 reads CASNSGTGLQETQYF. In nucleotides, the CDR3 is TGTGCCAGCAATTCCGGGACAGGACTCCAAGAGACCCAGTACTTC.

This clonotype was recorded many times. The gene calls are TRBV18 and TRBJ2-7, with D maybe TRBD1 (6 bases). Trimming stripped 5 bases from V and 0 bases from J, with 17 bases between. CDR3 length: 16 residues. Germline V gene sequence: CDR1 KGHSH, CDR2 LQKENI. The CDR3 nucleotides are TGTGCCAGCTCATCATTCTCGACAGGTCTCTCCTACGAGCAGTACTTC. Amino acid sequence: CASSSFSTGLSYEQYF.

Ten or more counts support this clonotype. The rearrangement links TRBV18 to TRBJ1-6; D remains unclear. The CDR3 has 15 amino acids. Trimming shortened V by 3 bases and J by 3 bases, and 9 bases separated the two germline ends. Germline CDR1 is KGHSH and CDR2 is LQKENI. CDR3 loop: CASSPLAGYNSPLHF. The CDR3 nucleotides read TGTGCCAGCTCACCCCTTGCTGGCTATAATTCACCCCTCCACTTT.